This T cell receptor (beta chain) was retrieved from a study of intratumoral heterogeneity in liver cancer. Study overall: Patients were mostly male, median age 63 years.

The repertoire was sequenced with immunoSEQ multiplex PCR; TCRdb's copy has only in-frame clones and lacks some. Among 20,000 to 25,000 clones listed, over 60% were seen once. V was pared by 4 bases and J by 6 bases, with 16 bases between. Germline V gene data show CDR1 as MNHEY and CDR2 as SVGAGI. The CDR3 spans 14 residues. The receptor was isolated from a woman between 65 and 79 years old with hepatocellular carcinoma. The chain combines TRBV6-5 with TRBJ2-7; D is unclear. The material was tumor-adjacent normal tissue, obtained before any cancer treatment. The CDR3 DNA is TGTGCCAGCAGTTTAAGCCATGGATGGATCGAGCAGTACTTC. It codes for CASSLSHGWIEQYF.